Included here is one TCR beta chain sequence, with context. The data were obtained in a study of blood T cell repertoires in COVID-19. The method was immunoSEQ multiplex PCR; TCRdb's version includes in-frame clones alone and lacks a portion of them. In the table there are about 50,000 clones, 75% to 90% of which are singletons. The germline V gene has CDR1 SNHLY and CDR2 FYNNEI. V shed 2 bases and J shed 8 bases, with 15 bases lying between them. This CDR3 spans 14 amino acids. Specimen: peripheral blood. The chain recombines TRBV2 with TRBJ1-2, with D tentatively TRBD1 (6 bases). This TCR was sampled from a man aged 60 to 75 with acute or convalescent COVID-19. The DNA for the CDR3 is TGTGCCAGCAGTGAATACAGGGTTAGTCGGGGCTACACCTTC. Encoded protein: CASSEYRVSRGYTF.